The rows below give T cell receptor beta chains drawn from one sample of a study of T cells in Graves' hyperthyroidism and ophthalmopathy. TCRdb recomputed calls from the multiplex PCR reads with MiXCR, one row per CDR3 protein. Among 550,000 to 700,000 distinct CDR3 sequences listed, approximately 44% were seen once. Material for sequencing was peripheral blood or thyroid tissue (not recorded which). The receptors shown here come from an adult woman with Graves' disease, either hyperthyroidism or ophthalmopathy (not recorded which). The CDR3 runs from the conserved cysteine through the conserved F or W. Each record gives: clone size, V gene, J gene, D gene, CDR3 protein, CDR3 DNA. The D gene is left open where the match is weak. Expanded clones are given a class, and other clones once, few, many or no size at all.

-,TRBV2,TRBJ2-1,-,CATIFSGYNEQFF,TGTGCCACCATATTTAGCGGATACAATGAGCAGTTCTTC
-,TRBV2,TRBJ2-5,TRBD1,CASRGTGVYQYF,TGTGCCAGCAGAGGTACAGGGGTGTACCAGTACTTC
-,TRBV20-1,TRBJ2-5,-,CSATTGQETQYF,TGCAGTGCGACCACAGGGCAGGAGACCCAGTACTTC
many,TRBV11-2,TRBJ2-7,-,CASRTFHRTLESYEQYF,TGTGCCAGCAGGACGTTCCACCGGACCTTGGAGTCCTACGAGCAGTACTTC
many,TRBV7-9,TRBJ2-5,TRBD2,CAVHRKRGETQYF,TGTGCCGTGCACCGTAAGCGGGGAGAGACCCAGTACTTC
many,TRBV5-6,TRBJ2-7,-,CASSWDRNYEQYF,TGTGCCAGCAGCTGGGACCGAAACTACGAGCAGTACTTC
many,TRBV29-1,TRBJ1-1,TRBD1,CSVEVQGARAFF,TGCAGCGTTGAAGTACAGGGGGCGCGGGCTTTCTTT
many,TRBV20-1,TRBJ1-4,-,CSARDLRDPNEKLFF,TGCAGTGCTAGAGACCTCCGGGACCCTAATGAAAAACTGTTTTTT
-,TRBV25-1,TRBJ2-3,-,CASSEFGGADTQYF,TGTGCCAGCAGTGAATTCGGGGGAGCAGATACGCAGTATTTT
-,TRBV20-1,TRBJ1-5,TRBD1,CSARVGQTYQPQHF,TGCAGTGCTAGGGTGGGACAGACTTATCAGCCCCAGCATTTT
-,TRBV6-6,TRBJ2-5,-,CASTPNTEQETQYF,TGTGCCAGCACCCCGAACACTGAGCAAGAGACCCAGTACTTC
-,TRBV7-6,TRBJ1-5,-,CASSLAGGEPQHF,TGTGCCAGCAGCTTAGCCGGGGGGGAGCCCCAGCATTTT
many,TRBV9,TRBJ1-2,-,CASSPDGGENYGYTF,TGTGCCAGCAGCCCCGACGGGGGGGAGAACTATGGCTACACCTTC
many,TRBV15,TRBJ2-7,-,CATSRGGLEQYF,TGTGCCACCAGCAGAGGTGGGCTCGAGCAGTACTTC
-,TRBV19,TRBJ1-5,-,CASSEQGGRQPQHF,TGTGCCAGTAGTGAACAGGGCGGTCGGCAGCCCCAGCATTTT
many,TRBV5-4,TRBJ1-3,-,CASSLTASSGNTIYF,TGTGCCAGCAGCTTGACAGCTAGCTCTGGAAACACCATATATTTT
many,TRBV7-9,TRBJ2-7,-,CASRDALGYEQYF,TGTGCCAGCAGGGACGCGTTGGGATACGAGCAGTACTTC
many,TRBV12-3/TRBV12-4,TRBJ1-1,-,CASSLTGRWTEAFF,TGTGCCAGCAGTTTGACGGGACGATGGACTGAAGCTTTCTTT
many,TRBV4-1,TRBJ1-1,-,CASSQDWRNTEAFF,TGCGCCAGCAGCCAAGATTGGCGGAACACTGAAGCTTTCTTT
-,TRBV20-1,TRBJ2-5,-,CSAVDGETQYF,TGCAGTGCAGTTGACGGGGAGACCCAGTACTTC
many,TRBV5-8,TRBJ1-2,-,CASSPPQSDGYTF,TGTGCCAGCAGCCCCCCACAGTCCGATGGCTACACCTTC
-,TRBV5-1,TRBJ1-1,TRBD1,CASSLGQGFGTEAFF,TGCGCCAGCAGCTTGGGACAGGGCTTTGGCACTGAAGCTTTCTTT
many,TRBV11-2,TRBJ1-2,-,CASSPLTVRNGYTF,TGTGCCAGCAGCCCGCTCACCGTACGGAATGGCTACACCTTC
many,TRBV5-1,TRBJ1-2,-,CASSLGVLSNYGYTF,TGCGCCAGCAGCTTGGGGGTACTGTCTAACTATGGCTACACCTTC
many,TRBV7-8,TRBJ2-7,TRBD1,CATTPRDRAYEQYF,TGTGCCACAACACCGCGGGACAGGGCCTACGAGCAGTACTTC
-,TRBV5-4,TRBJ1-1,-,CASSPSGGKAFF,TGTGCCAGCAGCCCTAGCGGGGGTAAGGCTTTCTTT
-,TRBV7-6,TRBJ2-7,-,CASSQEIGVEQYF,TGTGCCAGCAGTCAAGAGATAGGGGTAGAGCAGTACTTC
-,TRBV2,TRBJ2-5,-,CASSLKIARYF,TGTGCCAGCAGCCTCAAGATAGCACGGTACTTC
many,TRBV12-3/TRBV12-4,TRBJ1-5,-,CASSFAGFYNQPQHF,TGTGCCAGCAGTTTCGCGGGTTTCTATAATCAGCCCCAGCATTTT
-,TRBV20-1,TRBJ2-5,TRBD2,CSGGTTQETQYF,TGCAGCGGAGGGACTACACAAGAGACCCAGTACTTC
many,TRBV15,TRBJ2-7,-,CATSSPDSRSYEQYF,TGTGCCACCAGCAGTCCTGACAGTCGATCCTACGAGCAGTACTTC
many,TRBV5-1,TRBJ2-7,-,CASSLVRAGWEQYF,TGCGCCAGCAGCTTGGTTCGGGCAGGGTGGGAGCAGTACTTC
-,TRBV19,TRBJ2-7,TRBD2,CASSPRGSGIEQYF,TGTGCCAGCAGCCCCCGGGGTAGCGGGATCGAGCAGTACTTC
-,TRBV12-3/TRBV12-4,TRBJ1-2,-,CASSLRTAYGYTF,TGTGCCAGCAGTCTTCGGACAGCCTATGGCTACACCTTC
-,TRBV2,TRBJ2-7,-,CASSEGERSYEQYF,TGTGCCAGCAGTGAAGGGGAGAGGTCCTACGAGCAGTACTTC
-,TRBV10-3,TRBJ2-5,-,CAISERWGLMETQYF,TGTGCCATCAGTGAGCGCTGGGGGTTGATGGAGACCCAGTACTTC
-,TRBV6-1,TRBJ2-7,TRBD2,CASLRTSGTYEQYF,TGTGCCAGCCTACGGACTAGCGGGACCTACGAGCAGTACTTC
many,TRBV5-1,TRBJ2-7,-,CASRNDGHYEQYF,TGCGCCAGTCGGAACGACGGGCACTACGAGCAGTACTTC
many,TRBV9,TRBJ1-3,-,CASSVASGAFGNTIYF,TGTGCCAGCAGCGTCGCGTCGGGGGCTTTTGGAAACACCATATATTTT
-,TRBV12-3/TRBV12-4,TRBJ2-5,TRBD1,CASSWGDRGGQETQYF,TGTGCCAGCAGTTGGGGGGACAGGGGGGGCCAAGAGACCCAGTACTTC
-,TRBV6-1,TRBJ2-5,TRBD1,CASSEYGQGQETQYF,TGTGCCAGCAGTGAATATGGACAGGGGCAAGAGACCCAGTACTTC
-,TRBV10-3,TRBJ2-2,TRBD1,CAIGDRGSGANTGELFF,TGTGCCATCGGGGACAGGGGTTCTGGGGCGAACACCGGGGAGCTGTTTTTT